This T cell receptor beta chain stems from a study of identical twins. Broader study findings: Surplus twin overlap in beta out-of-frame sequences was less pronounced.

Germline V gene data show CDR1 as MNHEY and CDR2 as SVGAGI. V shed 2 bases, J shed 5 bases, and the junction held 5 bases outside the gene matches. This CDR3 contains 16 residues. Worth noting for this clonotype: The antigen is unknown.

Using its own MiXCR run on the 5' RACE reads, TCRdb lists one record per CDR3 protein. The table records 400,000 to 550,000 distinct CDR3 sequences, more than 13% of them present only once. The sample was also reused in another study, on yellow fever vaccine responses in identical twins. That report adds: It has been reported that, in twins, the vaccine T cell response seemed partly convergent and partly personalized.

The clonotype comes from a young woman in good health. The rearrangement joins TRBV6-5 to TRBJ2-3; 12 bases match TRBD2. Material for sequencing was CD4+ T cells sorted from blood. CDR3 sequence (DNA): TGTGCCAGCAGTTACAAACTAGCGGGGGGTATAGATACGCAGTATTTT. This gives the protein CASSYKLAGGIDTQYF.